The T cell receptor (beta chain) described here comes from a study of response to subunit inactivated influenza vaccine. Findings and caveats of the study: Only a handful of new T cells, the authors suggested, are recruited with each seasonal influenza vaccination.

This clonotype has ten or more counts. Its target is not known. Via MiXCR, TCRdb re-called the RT-PCR reads, giving one row per CDR3 protein. The sample records approximately 500,000 distinct CDR3 sequences, 10% to 15% being singletons. The sample consisted of PBMCs from blood, taken 45 days after vaccination. This receptor was taken from a man aged 50 to 59 who received an inactivated influenza vaccine.

CDR3 sequence: CATRVGGQTDTQYF. CDR3 in DNA: TGTGCCACCCGGGTGGGGGGCCAGACAGATACGCAGTATTTT. This sequence joins TRBV15 and TRBJ2-3; either TRBD1 or TRBD2 may fit D (6 bases each). This CDR3 comprises 14 residues. In germline, CDR1 is LNHNV, CDR2 YYDKDF (reference sequence). Trimming stripped 8 bases from V and 3 bases from J, with 15 bases between. Complete variable domain (other parts from reference TRBV15 and TRBJ2-3): DAMVIQNPRYQVTQFGKPVTLSCSQTLNHNVMYWYQQKSSQAPKLLFHYYDKDFNNEADTPDNFQSRRPNTSFCFLDIRSPGLGDTAMYLCATRVGGQTDTQYFGPGTRLTVL.